This passage covers 15 T cell receptor beta chains from one sample sequenced in a study of blood T cell repertoires in COVID-19. This table comes from immunoSEQ multiplex PCR, and its TCRdb copy is limited to in-frame clones, with some not included. Of about 120,000 clones listed, 82% are singletons. Sequenced material: peripheral blood. The receptors shown here come from a woman aged 70 to 79 with acute or convalescent COVID-19.

The genes are TRBV18 and TRBJ2-5, with a weak D call TRBD1 (6 bases). V was shortened by 1 base and J by 3 bases, with 12 bases between the two germline ends. The CDR3 has 15 amino acids. Germline CDR1 and CDR2: KGHSH and LQKENI. CDR3: CASSPRRGGEETQYF. CDR3 nucleotide sequence: TGTGCCAGCTCACCACGGAGAGGGGGAGAAGAGACCCAGTACTTC.

J is TRBJ1-6 and V is TRBV11-3, with D perhaps matching TRBD1 (6 bases). The germline V and J ends were trimmed by 3 bases and 0 bases, with 12 bases remaining between them. This CDR3 is built from 17 residues. Germline V CDR1 and CDR2: SGHNT, YENEEA. The CDR3 nucleotides are TGTGCCAGCAGCTTCGAGACAGGTAGCTCCTATAATTCACCCCTCCACTTT. Translation gives CASSFETGSSYNSPLHF.

This clone was picked up one time. The rearrangement links TRBV5-5 to TRBJ2-3; weak D call: TRBD1 (5 bases). The germline V and J ends were trimmed by 2 bases and 5 bases, with 9 bases remaining between them. Germline loops: CDR1 SGHKS, CDR2 YYEKEE (reference sequence). The CDR3 totals 13 residues. CDR3 in amino acids: CASSFRAEDTQYF. CDR3 nucleotides: TGTGCCAGCAGCTTCAGGGCGGAAGATACGCAGTATTTT. The complete variable domain, with remaining parts taken from reference TRBV5-5 and TRBJ2-3, reads DAGVTQSPTHLIKTRGQQVTLRCSPISGHKSVSWYQQVLGQGPQFIFQYYEKEERGRGNFPDRFSARQFPNYSSELNVNALLLGDSALYLCASSFRAEDTQYFGPGTRLTVL.

This clone has more than one count but fewer than ten. The rearrangement joins TRBV7-2 to TRBJ1-6; D is uncertain. Germline V CDR1 and CDR2: SGHTA, FQGNSA. The CDR3 has 16 residues. The V and J ends lost 2 bases and 0 bases respectively, with 8 bases between them. CDR3 residues: CASSLTAVSYNSPLHF. CDR3 DNA: TGTGCCAGCAGCTTAACAGCCGTCTCCTATAATTCACCCCTCCACTTT.

The V call is TRBV6-2 or TRBV6-3, the J call TRBJ1-2; D remains unclear. The CDR3 is made up of 19 amino acids. CDR1 and CDR2 (germline): MNHEY, SVGEGT. Trimming removed 2 bases at V and 0 bases at J, with 22 bases between. The CDR3 loop is CASSYLAGKATPTNYGYTF. As DNA, the CDR3 is TGTGCCAGCAGTTACCTCGCAGGAAAGGCTACCCCTACTAACTATGGCTACACCTTC.

CDR3 coding DNA: TGTGCCAGCAGTTTACAGGGAAACACTGAAGCTTTCTTT. Translating it yields CASSLQGNTEAFF. V and J are TRBV12-3 or TRBV12-4 and TRBJ1-1, with D possibly matching TRBD1 (5 bases). The V and J ends lost 2 bases and 2 bases respectively, with 6 bases between them. The CDR3 consists of 13 residues.

The genes are TRBV14 and TRBJ2-3, with 9 bases identical to TRBD2. The CDR3 covers 22 residues. Germline V lookup: CDR1 SGHDN, CDR2 FVKESK. Trimming cost V 1 base and J 0 bases; bases outside gene matches: 20. The CDR3 coding sequence is TGTGCCAGCAGCCAAGCGAGGAGATCCGAGAAAGTTAGCGGGGGAAGCACAGATACGCAGTATTTT. Translated, it gives CASSQARRSEKVSGGSTDTQYF.

The rearrangement joins TRBV6-6 to TRBJ2-6; D uncertain. CDR3 length: 17 amino acids. Germline V gene data show CDR1 as MNHNY and CDR2 as SVGAGI (reference sequence). V was pared by 5 bases and J by 1 base, with 15 bases between. CDR3 DNA sequence: TGTGCCAGCAGTCAGACTGGAACGATTTCTGGGGCCAACGTCCTGACTTTC. Its protein is CASSQTGTISGANVLTF.

In its sample, this clone was seen a few times. The V gene is TRBV4-1, the J gene TRBJ1-6; the D gene is possibly TRBD1 (6 bases). With 4 bases removed from V and 4 bases from J, the gap between germline ends came to 11 bases. The germline V gene has CDR1 MGHRA and CDR2 YSYEKL. CDR3 length: 15 amino acids. DNA for the CDR3: TGCGCCAGCAGCCCCGGTGGACAGTATAATTCACCCCTCCACTTT. It specifies CASSPGGQYNSPLHF.

CDR3 coding DNA: TGTGCCAGCGGAGACAGGGGGTTTGGCACAGATACGCAGTATTTT. Protein sequence: CASGDRGFGTDTQYF. The chain links TRBV27 to TRBJ2-3; 9 bases agree with TRBD1. In germline, CDR1 is MNHEY, CDR2 SMNVEV (reference sequence). Germline trimming cut 8 bases from V and 1 base from J; bases unmatched to any gene: 7. The CDR3 consists of 15 residues.

V is TRBV2 and J is TRBJ2-1; D possibly corresponds to TRBD2 (5 bases). CDR3 size: 13 residues. The ends were cut back, 4 bases at V and 4 bases at J, with 8 bases in the middle. Germline V gives CDR1 SNHLY, CDR2 FYNNEI. CDR3 DNA sequence: TGTGCCAGCAGTGTTTGGACTTACAATGAGCAGTTCTTC. This codes for CASSVWTYNEQFF.

The rearrangement joins TRBV19 to TRBJ1-6; perhaps TRBD1 as D (5 bases). Trimming stripped 6 bases from V and 7 bases from J, with 19 bases between. Germline CDR1 reads LNHDA; CDR2 reads SQIVND (reference sequence). This CDR3 spans 16 amino acids. The CDR3 DNA follows: TGTGCCAGTAGCCCTGCGGAGGGGAAGGGGAATTCACCCCTCCACTTT. It specifies CASSPAEGKGNSPLHF.

Remarks on this clone: The same CDR3 also results from other DNA sequences found in this sample. This chain joins TRBV5-1 and TRBJ2-3; weak D call: TRBD1 (6 bases). The CDR3 sequence is 14 residues long. Germline-derived CDR1 and CDR2 are SGHRS and YFSETQ. Trimming shortened V by 4 bases and J by 0 bases, and 9 bases separated the two germline ends. The CDR3 DNA reads as TGCGCCAGCAGCGGGGGCCCTAGCACAGATACGCAGTATTTT. Amino acids: CASSGGPSTDTQYF.

The V gene is TRBV7-9, the J gene TRBJ2-3; no reliable D call. V gave up 5 bases and J gave up 5 bases, with 8 bases separating them. Germline CDR1 SEHNR, CDR2 FQNEAQ (reference sequence). The CDR3 loop spans 12 amino acids. CDR3 nucleotide sequence: TGTGCCAGCAGCCCCCGCGAAGATACGCAGTATTTT. Translated: CASSPREDTQYF.

V is TRBV6-5 and J is TRBJ2-3; D might be TRBD2 (5 bases). CDR1 and CDR2 (germline): MNHEY, SVGAGI. The CDR3 spans 14 residues. V dropped 6 bases and J dropped 6 bases, with 16 bases sitting between them. CDR3 sequence (DNA): TGTGCCAGCAGGATGTACGAGGGCAGCGATACGCAGTATTTT. Protein sequence: CASRMYEGSDTQYF.